The T cell receptor beta chain described here comes from a study of blood T cell repertoires in COVID-19. About the study: From the United States, Italy and Spain came samples of acute and convalescent COVID-19.

The CDR3 covers 13 residues. Germline values: CDR1 LGHNA, CDR2 YNFKEQ. Trimming pared 0 bases from V and 5 bases from J, leaving 7 bases between. As processed by the authors: Quantification of nucleated cells was approximated via reference gene primer amplification. The repertoire was sequenced with immunoSEQ multiplex PCR; TCRdb's copy has only in-frame clones and lacks some. V and J calls and clone size come straight from that table; D and trimming were deduced from the DNA. The table lists fewer than 300,000 clones, about nine tenths of them singletons. Patients in Seattle were enrolled during active infection, then followed longitudinally.

The chain has TRBV4-2 and TRBJ2-5; D not certain. What was sequenced was peripheral blood. The origin of this receptor is a person aged 18 to 30 with COVID-19, enrolled during active disease. The CDR3 reads CASSQDESETQYF. CDR3 coding DNA: TGTGCCAGCAGCCAAGATGAGTCGGAGACCCAGTACTTC.